This T cell receptor (beta chain) was documented in a study of CD8+ T cells in alopecia areata. As for the study in general: The drug, tofacitinib, lasted 6 to 18 months, followed by 6 months off drug.

Study outcomes and limitations: In scalp samples, resident alphabeta T cells of normal skin are also sequenced.

Once RNA had been extracted, it was reverse transcribed into cDNA to act as the sequencing template. Here immunoSEQ multiplex PCR was the method, and the copy in TCRdb shows in-frame clones only, minus some. The top ten hold under 1.5% of the sample, which has around 250,000 clones, around 67% seen once. Turning to this clone: Its antigen is undetermined.

Germline assignment: CDR1 SGHDT and CDR2 YYEEEE. The CDR3 runs to 14 residues. The germline V and J ends were trimmed by 1 base and 5 bases, with 12 bases remaining between them. This TCR was recovered from a human donor with alopecia areata. The starting material was CD4+ T cells sorted from blood, obtained at week 0. The chain is built from TRBV5-6 and TRBJ2-5, with D unresolved. CDR3: CASSLTPLGETQYF. The CDR3 nucleotides are TGTGCCAGCAGCTTGACCCCTTTGGGGGAGACCCAGTACTTC.